The clone carrying this T cell receptor (beta chain) has more than one count but fewer than ten. Its antigen is currently unknown. At one boundary the junction diverges from the germline segment, which might be a read error. Germline V gene lookup returns CDR1 SGHVS and CDR2 FQNEAQ. The CDR3 sequence is 16 residues long. Then a second PCR, running roughly 7 to 11 cycles, was carried out with a sample-barcoded 5' primer and a J-beta primer mix. MiXCR was run by TCRdb on the 5' RACE reads, yielding one entry per CDR3 protein. Altogether around 1,800,000 distinct CDR3 sequences are present, more than 35% being singletons, with the ten largest covering more than 20%. The sample originates from a study of blood T cells in healthy people across ages. Study findings and constraints: The long-lived group displayed more naive CD4+ cells, plus higher diversity, than the aged donors did. Possibly confounding the expanded clonotype changes was the fact that donor CMV status was unknown.

The source is a human donor in good health. The chain joins TRBV7-8 to TRBJ2-7; TRBD2 might be the D (6 bases). Sequenced: blood. CDR3 residues: CANSLVGGPISYEQYF. In nucleotides, the CDR3 is TGTGCCAACAGCTTAGTCGGGGGACCCATCTCCTACGAGCAGTACTTC. The full variable domain, rest sourced from reference TRBV7-8 and TRBJ2-7, is GAGVSQSPRYKVAKRGQDVALRCDPISGHVSLFWYQQALGQGPEFLTYFQNEAQLDKSGLPSDRFFAERPEGSVSTLKIQRTQQEDSAVYLCANSLVGGPISYEQYFGPGTRLTVT.